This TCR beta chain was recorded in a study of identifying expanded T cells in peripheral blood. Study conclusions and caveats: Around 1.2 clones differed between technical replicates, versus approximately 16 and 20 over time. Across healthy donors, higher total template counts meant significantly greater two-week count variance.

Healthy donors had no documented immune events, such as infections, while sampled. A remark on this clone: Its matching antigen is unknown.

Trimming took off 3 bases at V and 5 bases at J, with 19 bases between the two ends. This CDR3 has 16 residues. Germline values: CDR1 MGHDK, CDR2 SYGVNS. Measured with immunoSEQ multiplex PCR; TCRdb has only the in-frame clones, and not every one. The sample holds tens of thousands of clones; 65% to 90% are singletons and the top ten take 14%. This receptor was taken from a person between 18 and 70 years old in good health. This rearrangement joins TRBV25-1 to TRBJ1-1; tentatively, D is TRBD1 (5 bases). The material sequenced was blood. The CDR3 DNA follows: TGTGCCAGCAGTGACCACAGGACGCTTTTGGGGACTGAAGCTTTCTTT. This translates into CASSDHRTLLGTEAFF.